The TCR beta chain under discussion was sequenced for a study of beta chain features in type 1 diabetes. TCRB transcripts that were expressed got sequenced, as all of the isolated RNA had been reverse transcribed. Assay used: immunoSEQ multiplex PCR; TCRdb lists only in-frame clones, some missing. The sample carries hundreds of thousands of clones, roughly an eighth recorded once. Study-wide results and limits: Compared with healthy donors, patients appeared to share more similar naive, central memory and regulatory TCRB repertoires. Whether HLA type affects TCRB rearrangement stayed undetermined in the present work. Type 1 diabetes patients had TCRB CDR3s that were shorter (moderately but significantly so) in all four CD4+ subsets.

In regard to this clone: Its antigen remains unidentified.

This CDR3 has 13 residues. Germline CDR1 and CDR2: LNHDA and SQIVND (reference sequence). Trimming removed 5 bases from V and 5 bases from J, with 10 bases in between. The TCR sequence derives from a woman between 18 and 30 years old in good health. V and J are TRBV19 and TRBJ2-4; D possibly matches TRBD1 or TRBD2 (5 bases each). Specimen: naive CD4+ T cells from blood. The chain's CDR3 is CASSYRDQNIQYF. The CDR3 nucleotides are TGTGCCAGTAGTTACCGGGACCAAAACATTCAGTACTTC.